These 2 T cell receptor beta chains originate from one sample sequenced in a study of CD8+CD57+ T cells in acquired aplastic anemia. TCR beta VDJ and CDR3 were profiled, and genomic DNA was the template. A single record per CDR3 protein comes from TCRdb applying MiXCR to the reads. The repertoire includes a few hundred thousand distinct CDR3 sequences, approximately 70% of them detected once, and 4% sits in the top ten. The sample taken for sequencing was sorted CD4+, CD8+, or CD8+CD57+ T cells (not recorded which) from PBMCs. All receptors derive from a human donor in good health, serving as a control.

The CDR3 nucleotides read TGTGCCAGCAGCGACGGGGGTCTAGTCTACGAGCAGTACTTC. Its protein product is CASSDGGLVYEQYF. The chain uses TRBV9 and TRBJ2-7, with D possibly being TRBD2 (6 bases). V was clipped by 3 bases and J by 3 bases, with 13 bases between them. The CDR3 extends over 14 amino acids. CDR1 is SGDLS and CDR2 is YYNGEE in the germline V gene.

Details on this clonotype: In this CDR3 the conserved last residue, phenylalanine or tryptophan, is missing, so a read error is likely. Because the CDR3's place on the DNA is in doubt, the DNA is left out and the CDR3 is given as listed by TCRdb. The chain has TRBV19 and TRBJ1-6. The CDR3 is 14 residues long, ends included. Germline CDR1 reads LNHDA; CDR2 reads SQIVND (reference sequence). CDR3 amino acids: CASSTGPLDSPLQI.